The present entry profiles one T cell receptor (beta chain) with its context. Its target is not known. An end of the junction does not agree with germline; a read error may underlie this. The sample belongs to a study of molecular identifiers for immune sequencing clone quantification. Previously published methods and listed TCR primers were used for the bulk TCR libraries. TCRdb reprocessed the PCR reads via MiXCR and lists one record per CDR3 protein. The data show approximately 97,000 distinct CDR3 sequences, 35% seen once. The CDR3 runs 14 residues. Per germline, CDR1 DFQATT and CDR2 SNEGSKA (reference sequence). Study-wide findings and caveats: Whereas naive cells kept under 1% of molecules in clones above 20 RNA copies, such clones held over 97% in effectors.

V gene TRBV20-1 combines with J gene TRBJ2-7; no definite D call. Source material: naive CD8+ T cells from blood, with Jurkat cell RNA spiked in. Described subset: FACS-sorted CD8+CD4-CCR7+CD45RA+ naive T cells. The clonotype comes from a human donor in good health. Some libraries in this study had Jurkat cell RNA spiked in. For the CDR3, the DNA is TGCAGTGCGAGGACGGTCCCAGGAGCCAGCGAGCAGTCCTTC. It is translated as CSARTVPGASEQSF.